The 9 T cell receptor beta chains below come from one sample, sequenced in a study of blood T cell repertoires in COVID-19. Profiling relied on immunoSEQ multiplex PCR, and the TCRdb table lists in-frame clones only, not all of them. This table holds more than 150,000 clones, 90% to 95% found once. Sequenced material: peripheral blood. Source of these receptors: a man aged 45-65 years with acute or convalescent COVID-19.

The chain employs TRBV28 and TRBJ2-3; D not certain. V dropped 4 bases and J dropped 0 bases, with 17 bases sitting between them. Germline CDR1 is MDHEN and CDR2 is SYDVKM. The CDR3 covers 17 residues. This chain's CDR3 is CASSSLVGSRSTDTQYF. The CDR3 nucleotides are TGTGCCAGCAGTTCCCTTGTTGGGTCTAGGAGCACAGATACGCAGTATTTT.

This chain connects TRBV30 to TRBJ2-7; TRBD2 is a possible D gene (6 bases). V was clipped by 1 base and J by 4 bases, with 14 bases between them. Per the germline V gene, CDR1 is GTSNPN and CDR2 is SVGIG (reference sequence). The CDR3 consists of 14 residues. CDR3: CAWSGGSGFYEQYF. The CDR3 nucleotides are TGTGCCTGGAGTGGTGGTAGCGGTTTTTACGAGCAGTACTTC.

The J gene is TRBJ1-2, the V gene TRBV9; weak D call: TRBD1 (5 bases). Germline V gene data show CDR1 as SGDLS and CDR2 as YYNGEE. V was shortened by 0 bases and J by 4 bases, with 22 bases between the two germline ends. The CDR3 is 18 amino acids. The CDR3 loop is CASSVGPGRGRVRYGYTF. DNA of the CDR3: TGTGCCAGCAGCGTAGGCCCGGGTAGGGGAAGGGTTCGCTATGGCTACACCTTC. Drawing the rest from reference TRBV9 and TRBJ1-2, the complete variable domain is DSGVTQTPKHLITATGQRVTLRCSPRSGDLSVYWYQQSLDQGLQFLIQYYNGEERAKGNILERFSAQQFPDLHSELNLSSLELGDSALYFCASSVGPGRGRVRYGYTFGSGTRLTVV.

The rearrangement joins TRBV5-1 to TRBJ2-5, with 9 bases lining up with TRBD1. The germline V gene encodes CDR1 SGHRS and CDR2 YFSETQ. The V and J ends lost 0 bases and 5 bases, in that order; junction bases with no gene match: 5. The CDR3 sequence is 15 residues long. CDR3 sequence (DNA): TGCGCCAGCAGCTTGGGGGGACAGGGCAGCGAGACCCAGTACTTC. Protein: CASSLGGQGSETQYF. Filled out from reference TRBV5-1 and TRBJ2-5, the complete variable domain reads KAGVTQTPRYLIKTRGQQVTLSCSPISGHRSVSWYQQTPGQGLQFLFEYFSETQRNKGNFPGRFSGRQFSNSRSEMNVSTLELGDSALYLCASSLGGQGSETQYFGPGTRLLVL.

This clone was found once. The chain joins TRBV10-3 to TRBJ2-1, with a tentative D call TRBD1 (5 bases). The germline CDR1 and CDR2 sequences are ENHRY and SYGVKD. The CDR3 is 14 amino acids. The ends were cut back, 5 bases at V and 1 base at J, with 9 bases in the middle. CDR3 in DNA: TGTGCCATCAGTCAGACAGTATCCTACAATGAGCAGTTCTTC. Protein product: CAISQTVSYNEQFF.

This chain uses TRBV6-6 with TRBJ2-7; 9 bases map to TRBD1. The CDR3 runs to 14 residues. Germline V gene sequence: CDR1 MNHNY, CDR2 SVGAGI (reference sequence). Germline trimming cut 3 bases from V and 3 bases from J; bases unmatched to any gene: 3. CDR3 nucleotide sequence: TGTGCCAGCAGTTATGGGACAGGGTTCTACGAGCAGTACTTC. It encodes CASSYGTGFYEQYF.

CDR3 coding DNA: TGTGCCAGCAGTTTACTGTACAGGGGTAGCGCAACACAGCCCCAGCATTTT. Its translation: CASSLLYRGSATQPQHF. The chain joins TRBV28 to TRBJ1-5; 7 positions match TRBD1. The V gene end was trimmed by 2 bases and the J gene end by 7 bases; junction bases not matched to a gene: 14. The CDR3 spans 17 residues. The V gene's germline CDR1 is MDHEN and CDR2 SYDVKM.

This clone turned up a few times. CDR3 residues: CASSGGRVDSNQPQHF. DNA for the CDR3: TGTGCCAGCAGTGGGGGCAGGGTTGATAGCAATCAGCCCCAGCATTTT. This chain links TRBV6-1 with TRBJ1-5; D is perhaps TRBD1 (5 bases). The CDR3 consists of 16 residues. Looked up from germline, CDR1 is MNHNS and CDR2 is SASEGT. V was cut by 4 bases and J by 0 bases, with 13 bases left in between.

The rearrangement links TRBV28 to TRBJ1-3, with D perhaps TRBD1 (5 bases). This CDR3 has 15 amino acids. CDR1 is MDHEN, CDR2 SYDVKM, per germline. V was cut by 3 bases and J by 4 bases, with 13 bases left in between. The DNA of the CDR3 is TGTGCCAGCAGTTTTCAGGCAGGGTCCGGAAACACCATATATTTT. Its translation: CASSFQAGSGNTIYF.